This T cell receptor (beta chain) was recorded in a study of spatial heterogeneity in lung cancer. Study summary: Consistently, beta-chain sequences turned up in larger numbers than alpha-chain sequences did. Within raw reads, each unique TCR and UMI combination appeared on average more than ten times. General study findings and limits: Ubiquitous expanded tumor TCRs surfaced in blood more at resection than they did at follow-up.

This clonotype turned up a few times. Antigen specificity is unknown. The time point is: sample taken at primary tumor resection. Whole RNA, isolated from tumor, nontumor lung or frozen PBMC, was sequenced without prior sorting. The CDR3 runs 13 residues. The germline CDR1 and CDR2 sequences are KGHSH and LQKENI. V shed 5 bases and J shed 4 bases, with 10 bases lying between them. Every molecule of TCR cDNA had its own unique molecular identifier. TCRdb re-derived calls from the 5' RACE reads in MiXCR, one entry per CDR3 protein. The sample has 40,000 to 45,000 distinct CDR3 sequences; approximately 14% are singletons.

This chain links TRBV18 with TRBJ2-3; TRBD1 is a possible D gene (6 bases). This receptor was obtained from a male donor with early-stage non-small cell lung cancer. The sample here was PBMCs, taken at surgery. The CDR3 nucleotides are TGTGCCAGCTCAGATCCAGGGGCAGATACGCAGTATTTT. It translates to CASSDPGADTQYF.